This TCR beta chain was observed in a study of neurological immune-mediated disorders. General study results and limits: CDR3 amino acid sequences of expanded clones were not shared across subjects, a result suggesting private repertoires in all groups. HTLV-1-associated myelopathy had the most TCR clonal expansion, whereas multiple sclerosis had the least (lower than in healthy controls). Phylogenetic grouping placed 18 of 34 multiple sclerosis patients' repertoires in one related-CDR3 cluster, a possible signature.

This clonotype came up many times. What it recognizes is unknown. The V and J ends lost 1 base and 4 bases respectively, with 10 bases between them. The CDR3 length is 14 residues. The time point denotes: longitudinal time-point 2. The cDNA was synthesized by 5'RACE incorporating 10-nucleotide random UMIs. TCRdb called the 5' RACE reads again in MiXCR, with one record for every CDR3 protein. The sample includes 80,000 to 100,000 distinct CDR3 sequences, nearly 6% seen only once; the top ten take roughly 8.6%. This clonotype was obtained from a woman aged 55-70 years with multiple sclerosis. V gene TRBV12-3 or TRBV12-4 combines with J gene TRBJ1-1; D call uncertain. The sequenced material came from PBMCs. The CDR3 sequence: CASSLVAGATEAFF. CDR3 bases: TGTGCCAGCAGTTTAGTCGCAGGAGCCACTGAAGCTTTCTTT.